Below, 18 T cell receptor beta chains from the same sample are listed, as sequenced in a study of blood T cell repertoires in COVID-19. Sequencing was performed with immunoSEQ multiplex PCR; in TCRdb, only in-frame clones are kept and a portion is missing. The sample shows 55,000 to 65,000 clones, about 90% of them seen only once. Material for sequencing was peripheral blood. These receptors all stem from a man aged 55-75 years with active or convalescent COVID-19.

The chain links TRBV12-5 to TRBJ2-5; the match to TRBD2 covers 11 bases. From germline, CDR1 is LGHNT and CDR2 FRNRAP. V lost 1 base to trimming and J lost 5 bases; unmatched junction nucleotides: 6. The CDR3 length is 16 residues. CDR3 nucleotides: TGTGCTAGTGGTTTGGGACTAGCGGGGTCGGGGGAGACCCAGTACTTC. Translation: CASGLGLAGSGETQYF.

This chain links TRBV5-6 with TRBJ2-1; 10 bases match TRBD2. J was trimmed by 8 bases and V by 4 bases; bases with no gene match: 12. Germline CDR1 is SGHDT and CDR2 is YYEEEE. The CDR3 is made up of 16 amino acids. This CDR3 reads CASSLPTSGYAYEQFF. In DNA, the CDR3 is TGTGCCAGCAGCCTCCCGACTAGCGGGTACGCGTATGAGCAGTTCTTC.

This clone showed up just once. The chain employs TRBV6-1 and TRBJ1-2; perhaps TRBD1 as D (6 bases). The CDR3 spans 16 residues. V was cut by 2 bases and J by 6 bases, with 19 bases left in between. Germline V gene sequence: CDR1 MNHNS, CDR2 SASEGT. CDR3 loop: CASSETAGTPYDGYTF. For the CDR3, the DNA is TGTGCCAGCAGTGAAACTGCCGGGACACCCTACGATGGCTACACCTTC.

The genes are TRBV10-3 and TRBJ1-1, with TRBD1 matching over 8 bases. V lost 7 bases and J lost 1; bases outside the gene matches: 5. CDR1 and CDR2 (germline): ENHRY, SYGVKD. This CDR3 has 14 amino acids. CDR3 amino acids: CAITGQGTNTEAFF. Here the CDR3 DNA reads TGTGCCATCACAGGACAGGGCACGAACACTGAAGCTTTCTTT.

This chain joins TRBV14 and TRBJ2-1, with 7 positions matching TRBD2. Germline values: CDR1 SGHDN, CDR2 FVKESK. The CDR3 runs to 16 residues. Unmatched junction bases numbered 8, after V lost 0 bases and J lost 6 bases. CDR3 sequence reads: CASSQDGRGLRNEQFF. The CDR3 DNA reads TGTGCCAGCAGCCAAGATGGGAGGGGCCTACGCAATGAGCAGTTCTTC. Supplemented by reference TRBV14 and TRBJ2-1, the full variable domain reads EAGVTQFPSHSVIEKGQTVTLRCDPISGHDNLYWYRRVMGKEIKFLLHFVKESKQDESGMPNNRFLAERTGGTYSTLKVQPAELEDSGVYFCASSQDGRGLRNEQFFGPGTRLTVL.

The table lists this clone with a count of one. This chain links TRBV11-2 with TRBJ1-6; D gene uncertain. V lost 4 bases to trimming and J lost 9 bases, with 13 bases between them. The CDR3 covers 14 residues. Germline CDR1 and CDR2: SGHAT and FQNNGV. CDR3 DNA sequence: TGTGCCAGCAGCTCGAGGGAGACGGGTTCACCCCTCCACTTT. Translation: CASSSRETGSPLHF. Filled out from reference TRBV11-2 and TRBJ1-6, the complete variable domain reads EAGVAQSPRYKIIEKRQSVAFWCNPISGHATLYWYQQILGQGPKLLIQFQNNGVVDDSQLPKDRFSAERLKGVDSTLKIQPAKLEDSAVYLCASSSRETGSPLHFGNGTRLTVT.

V gene TRBV7-9 combines with J gene TRBJ2-7, with TRBD1 matching over 7 bases. The germline gives CDR1 SEHNR, CDR2 FQNEAQ (reference sequence). The CDR3 covers 12 residues. The V segment lost 6 bases and the J segment 5 bases; nucleotides outside the gene matches: 4. CDR3 sequence reads: CASSEQGNEQYF. The CDR3 nucleotides are TGTGCCAGCAGTGAACAGGGGAACGAGCAGTACTTC.

Here the CDR3 reads CASSAGTSAGVRETQYF. The CDR3 DNA reads TGCGCCAGCAGCGCGGGGACGTCAGCGGGGGTGAGAGAGACCCAGTACTTC. This chain connects TRBV5-1 to TRBJ2-5; TRBD2 aligns across 8 bases. J was trimmed by 4 bases and V by 4 bases; bases with no gene match: 15. Germline loops: CDR1 SGHRS, CDR2 YFSETQ. The CDR3 extends over 17 amino acids.

The chain links TRBV15 to TRBJ2-1; TRBD1 matches at 8 bases. Germline V gives CDR1 LNHNV, CDR2 YYDKDF (reference sequence). V lost 4 bases to trimming and J lost 2 bases; unmatched junction nucleotides: 4. CDR3 length: 15 residues. The CDR3 sequence is CATSTRTGTYNEQFF. Written as DNA, the CDR3 is TGTGCCACCAGCACCAGGACAGGGACCTACAATGAGCAGTTCTTC.

The CDR3 DNA follows: TGTGCCATCAACCAAGGGCGGGGGGGCGTGGATGAGCAGTTCTTC. Translating it yields CAINQGRGGVDEQFF. The J gene is TRBJ2-1, the V gene TRBV10-3; 9 nucleotides align to TRBD2. This CDR3 is built from 15 residues. CDR1 and CDR2 (germline): ENHRY, SYGVKD. V was pared by 7 bases and J by 8 bases, with 12 bases of the junction left unmatched.

V gene TRBV7-8 combines with J gene TRBJ2-5, with 7 bases identical to TRBD2. Germline lookup yields CDR1 SGHVS and CDR2 FQNEAQ. The CDR3 runs 15 residues. The trim removed 1 base at V and 4 bases at J, leaving 6 bases unmatched. In nucleotides, the CDR3 is TGTGCCAGCAGCTTAGGGGTCGGGGGGAGAGAGACCCAGTACTTC. Protein product: CASSLGVGGRETQYF. The full variable domain, rest sourced from reference TRBV7-8 and TRBJ2-5, is GAGVSQSPRYKVAKRGQDVALRCDPISGHVSLFWYQQALGQGPEFLTYFQNEAQLDKSGLPSDRFFAERPEGSVSTLKIQRTQQEDSAVYLCASSLGVGGRETQYFGPGTRLLVL.

This clone was observed a single time. The CDR3, as DNA: TGTGCCAGCAGTTACTCTGATGTAGGGACAGGAAACACCATATATTTT. This gives the protein CASSYSDVGTGNTIYF. The chain uses TRBV6-5 and TRBJ1-3, with D possibly being TRBD1 (6 bases). This CDR3 comprises 16 residues. Trimming pared 0 bases from V and 4 bases from J, leaving 13 bases between. Germline V gene sequence: CDR1 MNHEY, CDR2 SVGAGI.

This chain connects TRBV5-1 to TRBJ1-4; D perhaps matches TRBD1 (5 bases). Trimming pared 5 bases from V and 4 bases from J, leaving 15 bases between. Germline-derived CDR1 and CDR2 are SGHRS and YFSETQ. The CDR3 consists of 15 residues. For the CDR3, the DNA is TGCGCCAGCAGTGTCCGGGGGGATAGTAATGAAAAACTGTTTTTT. Residues: CASSVRGDSNEKLFF.

The J gene is TRBJ2-2, the V gene TRBV29-1; 9 nucleotides align to TRBD1. This CDR3 has 14 amino acids. Trimming took 6 bases from V and 9 from J; bases not matched to a gene: 11. The germline CDR1 and CDR2 sequences are SQVTM and ANQGSEA. CDR3 sequence: CSVNTGTGRRELFF. The DNA of the CDR3 is TGCAGCGTAAATACCGGGACAGGGCGTCGGGAGCTGTTTTTT.

This clone was found many times. This chain connects TRBV19 to TRBJ1-1; TRBD1 aligns across 7 bases. This CDR3 is built from 13 residues. Germline-derived CDR1 and CDR2 are LNHDA and SQIVND (reference sequence). J lost 6 bases, V lost 5 bases, and 6 bases had no gene match. In DNA form, the CDR3 reads TGTGCCAGTAGTGGGACAGCGCGGGCTGAAGCTTTCTTT. Its protein is CASSGTARAEAFF. Combining the CDR3 with reference TRBV19 and TRBJ1-1 gives the whole variable domain DGGITQSPKYLFRKEGQNVTLSCEQNLNHDAMYWYRQDPGQGLRLIYYSQIVNDFQKGDIAEGYSVSREKKESFPLTVTSAQKNPTAFYLCASSGTARAEAFFGQGTRLTVV.

The chain links TRBV11-2 to TRBJ1-2; D is unresolved. CDR3 length: 16 amino acids. Germline V gene lookup returns CDR1 SGHAT and CDR2 FQNNGV. Between the trimmed V and J ends, which lost 2 bases and 2 bases, there was a span of 15 bases. CDR3 loop: CASSLPPWQKNYGYTF. The CDR3 nucleotides are TGTGCCAGCAGCTTACCCCCGTGGCAGAAAAACTATGGCTACACCTTC.

The chain combines TRBV28 with TRBJ1-5, with 9 bases lining up with TRBD1. This CDR3 has 15 residues. CDR1 and CDR2 (germline): MDHEN, SYDVKM. V was pared by 4 bases and J by 4 bases, with 5 bases of the junction left unmatched. The CDR3 is CASSSPGQGNQPQHF. CDR3 DNA sequence: TGTGCCAGCAGTTCTCCGGGACAGGGAAATCAGCCCCAGCATTTT.

The chain uses TRBV7-2 and TRBJ1-1; D not resolved. Germline CDR1 and CDR2: SGHTA and FQGNSA. Trimming cost V 6 bases and J 1 base, with 12 bases left between them. There are 14 residues in the CDR3. CDR3 bases: TGTGCCAGCAGAAAATACCGGGAGAACACTGAAGCTTTCTTT. Translated, it gives CASRKYRENTEAFF.